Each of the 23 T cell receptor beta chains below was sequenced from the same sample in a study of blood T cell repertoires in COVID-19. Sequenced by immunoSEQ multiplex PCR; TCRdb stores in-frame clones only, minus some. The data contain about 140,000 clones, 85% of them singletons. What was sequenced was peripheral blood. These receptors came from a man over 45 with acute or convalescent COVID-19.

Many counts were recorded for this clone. CDR3 sequence reads: CASSLWAPGNSYNEQFF. The DNA of the CDR3 is TGTGCCAGCAGCTTATGGGCGCCGGGGAATTCGTACAATGAGCAGTTCTTC. This chain joins TRBV11-2 and TRBJ2-1; weak D call: TRBD2 (5 bases). Germline V CDR1 and CDR2: SGHAT, FQNNGV. This CDR3 region has 17 residues. V lost 2 bases and J lost 4, with 18 bases in between.

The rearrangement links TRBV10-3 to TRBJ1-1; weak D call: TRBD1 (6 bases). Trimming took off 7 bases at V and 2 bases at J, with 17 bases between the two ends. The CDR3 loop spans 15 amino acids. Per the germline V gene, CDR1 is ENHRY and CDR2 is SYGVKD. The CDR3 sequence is CAIKRREGTNTEAFF. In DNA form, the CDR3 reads TGTGCCATCAAAAGGAGGGAGGGGACAAACACTGAAGCTTTCTTT.

DNA of the CDR3: TGTGCCACCAGCAGAGCTCCAGGCTCTGGAAACACCATATATTTT. Translated: CATSRAPGSGNTIYF. This chain connects TRBV15 to TRBJ1-3; no definite D call. The V end was cut by 1 base, the J end by 0 bases, with 7 bases between. This CDR3 is built from 15 residues. Germline loops: CDR1 LNHNV, CDR2 YYDKDF (reference sequence).

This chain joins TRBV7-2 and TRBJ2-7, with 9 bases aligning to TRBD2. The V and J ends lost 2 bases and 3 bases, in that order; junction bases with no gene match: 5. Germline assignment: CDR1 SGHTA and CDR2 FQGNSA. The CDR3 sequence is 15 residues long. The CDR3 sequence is CASSLYLAGNYEQYF. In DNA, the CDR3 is TGTGCCAGCAGCTTATATCTAGCGGGGAACTACGAGCAGTACTTC.

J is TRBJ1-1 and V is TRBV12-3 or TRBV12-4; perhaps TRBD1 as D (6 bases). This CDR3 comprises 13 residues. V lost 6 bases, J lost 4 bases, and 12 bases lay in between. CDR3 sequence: CASREQGPTEAFF. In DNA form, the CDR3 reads TGTGCCAGCAGGGAACAGGGACCCACTGAAGCTTTCTTT.

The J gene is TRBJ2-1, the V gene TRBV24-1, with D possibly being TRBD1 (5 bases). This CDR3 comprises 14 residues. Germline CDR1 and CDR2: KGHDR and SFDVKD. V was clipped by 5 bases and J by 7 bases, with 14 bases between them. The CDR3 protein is CATSGQGLRNEQFF. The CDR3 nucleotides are TGTGCCACCAGTGGCCAGGGTTTGAGAAATGAGCAGTTCTTC.

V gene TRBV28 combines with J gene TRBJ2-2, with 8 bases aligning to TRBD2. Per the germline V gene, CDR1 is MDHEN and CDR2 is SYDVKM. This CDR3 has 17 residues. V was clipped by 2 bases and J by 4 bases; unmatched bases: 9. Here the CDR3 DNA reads TGTGCCAGCAGTTTACGGCTCGGGACTAGTGTCACCGGGGAGCTGTTTTTT. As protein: CASSLRLGTSVTGELFF.

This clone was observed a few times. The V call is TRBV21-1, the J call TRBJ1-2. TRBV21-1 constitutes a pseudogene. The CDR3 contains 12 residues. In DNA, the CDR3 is TGTGCCAGCAGCAAAGGTGGAGTCGGCTACACCTTC. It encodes CASSKGGVGYTF.

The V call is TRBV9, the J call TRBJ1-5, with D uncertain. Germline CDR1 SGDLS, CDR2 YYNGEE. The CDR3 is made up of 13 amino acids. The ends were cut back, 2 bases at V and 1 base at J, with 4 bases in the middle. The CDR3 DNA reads TGTGCCAGCAGCGTTTCAAGCAATCAGCCCCAGCATTTT. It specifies CASSVSSNQPQHF.

The CDR3 here is CASSRTSVAYEQYF. In DNA form, the CDR3 reads TGTGCCAGCAGCCGGACTAGCGTGGCCTACGAGCAGTACTTC. The J gene is TRBJ2-7, the V gene TRBV7-2; 9 bases fit TRBD2. This CDR3 has 14 amino acids. J gave up 2 bases and V 5 bases, and 4 bases lay outside the gene matches. The V gene's germline CDR1 is SGHTA and CDR2 FQGNSA.

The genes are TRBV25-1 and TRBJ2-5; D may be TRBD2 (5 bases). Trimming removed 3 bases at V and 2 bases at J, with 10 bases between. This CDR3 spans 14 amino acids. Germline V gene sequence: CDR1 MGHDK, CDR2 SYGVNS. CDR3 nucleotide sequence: TGTGCCAGCAGTGACGAACCGGGACAAGAGACCCAGTACTTC. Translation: CASSDEPGQETQYF.

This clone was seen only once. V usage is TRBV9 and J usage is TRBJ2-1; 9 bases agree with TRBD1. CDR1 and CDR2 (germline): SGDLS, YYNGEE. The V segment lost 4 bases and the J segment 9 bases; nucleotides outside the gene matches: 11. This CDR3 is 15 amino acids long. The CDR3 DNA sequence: TGTGCCAGCAGCCTGGGGGACAGGGCGGGACGTGAGCAGTTCTTC. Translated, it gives CASSLGDRAGREQFF.

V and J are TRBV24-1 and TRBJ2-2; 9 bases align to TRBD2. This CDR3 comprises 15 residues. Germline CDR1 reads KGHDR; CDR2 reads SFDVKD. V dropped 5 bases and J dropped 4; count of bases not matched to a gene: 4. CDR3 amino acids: CATSANSGGTGELFF. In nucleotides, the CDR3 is TGTGCCACCAGTGCAAATAGCGGGGGCACCGGGGAGCTGTTTTTT.

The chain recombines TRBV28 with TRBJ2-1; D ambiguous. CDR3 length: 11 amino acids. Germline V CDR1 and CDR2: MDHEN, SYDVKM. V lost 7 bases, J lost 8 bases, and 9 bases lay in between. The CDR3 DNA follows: TGTGCCAGCATGCGAGGTTATGAGCAGTTCTTC. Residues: CASMRGYEQFF.

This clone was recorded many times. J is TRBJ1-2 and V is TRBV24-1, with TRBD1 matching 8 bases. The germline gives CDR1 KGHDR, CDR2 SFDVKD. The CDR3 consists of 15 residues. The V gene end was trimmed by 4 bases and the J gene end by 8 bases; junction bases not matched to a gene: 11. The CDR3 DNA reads TGTGCCACCAGTGACCCACGGACAGGGAAAGAAGGCTACACCTTC. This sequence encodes CATSDPRTGKEGYTF.

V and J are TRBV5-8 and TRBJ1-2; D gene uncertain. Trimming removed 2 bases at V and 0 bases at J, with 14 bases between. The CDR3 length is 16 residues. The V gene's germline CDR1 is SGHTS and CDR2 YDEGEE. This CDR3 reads CASSLLGTVSNYGYTF. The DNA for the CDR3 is TGTGCCAGCAGCTTACTTGGTACAGTGTCTAACTATGGCTACACCTTC.

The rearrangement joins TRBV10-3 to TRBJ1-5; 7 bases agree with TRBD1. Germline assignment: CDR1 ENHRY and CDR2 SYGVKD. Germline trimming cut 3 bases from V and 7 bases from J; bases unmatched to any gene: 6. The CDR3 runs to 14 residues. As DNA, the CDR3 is TGTGCCATCAGTGATCGAGGGGGCGACCAGCCCCAGCATTTT. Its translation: CAISDRGGDQPQHF.

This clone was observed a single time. The CDR3 DNA reads as TGTGCCAGCACCGACAGATTACCGAACACTGAAGCTTTCTTT. It yields the protein CASTDRLPNTEAFF. The chain links TRBV6-5 to TRBJ1-1; D may be TRBD1 (5 bases). V lost 7 bases and J lost 1, with 13 bases in between. The germline V gene encodes CDR1 MNHEY and CDR2 SVGAGI. The CDR3 covers 14 residues.

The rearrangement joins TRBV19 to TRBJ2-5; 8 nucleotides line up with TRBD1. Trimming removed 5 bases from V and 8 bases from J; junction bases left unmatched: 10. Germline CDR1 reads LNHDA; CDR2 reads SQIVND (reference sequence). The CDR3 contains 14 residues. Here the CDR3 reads CASSAQQGEDTQYF. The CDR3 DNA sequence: TGTGCCAGTAGTGCTCAACAGGGGGAGGACACCCAGTACTTC. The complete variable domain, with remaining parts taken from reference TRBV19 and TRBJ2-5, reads DGGITQSPKYLFRKEGQNVTLSCEQNLNHDAMYWYRQDPGQGLRLIYYSQIVNDFQKGDIAEGYSVSREKKESFPLTVTSAQKNPTAFYLCASSAQQGEDTQYFGPGTRLLVL.

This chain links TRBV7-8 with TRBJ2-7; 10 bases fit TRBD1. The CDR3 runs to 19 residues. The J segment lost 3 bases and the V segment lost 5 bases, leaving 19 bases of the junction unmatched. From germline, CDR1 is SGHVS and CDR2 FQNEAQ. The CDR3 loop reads CASSHGTGEPLGRSYEQYF. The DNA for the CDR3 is TGTGCCAGCAGCCACGGGACAGGGGAACCACTAGGGAGGAGCTACGAGCAGTACTTC.

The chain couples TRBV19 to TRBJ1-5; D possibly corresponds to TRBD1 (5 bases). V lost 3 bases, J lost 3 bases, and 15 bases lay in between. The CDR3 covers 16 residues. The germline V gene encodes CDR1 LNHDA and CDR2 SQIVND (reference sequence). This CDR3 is CASSIDWGGSNQPQHF. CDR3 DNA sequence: TGTGCCAGTAGTATCGATTGGGGGGGTTCCAATCAGCCCCAGCATTTT.

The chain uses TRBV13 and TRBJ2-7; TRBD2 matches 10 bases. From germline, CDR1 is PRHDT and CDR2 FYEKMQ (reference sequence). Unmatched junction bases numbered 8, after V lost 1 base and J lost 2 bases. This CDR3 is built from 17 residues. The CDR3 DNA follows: TGTGCCAGCAGCTTAGCCCCTGAGCGGGGGGGGACCTACGAGCAGTACTTC. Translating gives CASSLAPERGGTYEQYF. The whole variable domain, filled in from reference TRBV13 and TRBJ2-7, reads AAGVIQSPRHLIKEKRETATLKCYPIPRHDTVYWYQQGPGQDPQFLISFYEKMQSDKGSIPDRFSAQQFSDYHSELNMSSLELGDSALYFCASSLAPERGGTYEQYFGPGTRLTVT.

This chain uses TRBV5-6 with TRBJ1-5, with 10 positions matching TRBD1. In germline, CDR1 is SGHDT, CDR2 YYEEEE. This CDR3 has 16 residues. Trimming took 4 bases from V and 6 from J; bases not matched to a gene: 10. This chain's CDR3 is CASSAGLGQGFQPQHF. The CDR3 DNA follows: TGTGCCAGCAGCGCCGGACTGGGACAGGGGTTTCAGCCCCAGCATTTT.